Presented here are 27 T cell receptor beta chains from one specimen sequenced in a study of shared clonotypes between healthy human individuals. This table comes from immunoSEQ multiplex PCR, and its TCRdb copy is limited to in-frame clones, with some not included. The sample includes a few million clones, around 90% of them seen just once. Sequenced sample: naive CD4+ T cells sorted from blood. The subset here: CD45RA+ positively selected. Receptor source: a man between 18 and 35 years old in good health.

On this clone itself: The same CDR3 also results from other DNA sequences found in this sample. The gene calls are TRBV14 and TRBJ1-3, with D unclear. V was shortened by 1 base and J by 6 bases, with 4 bases between the two germline ends. Germline CDR1 and CDR2: SGHDN and FVKESK. The CDR3 is 12 residues long. CDR3: CASSQAPNTIYF. CDR3 DNA sequence: TGTGCCAGCAGCCAAGCCCCAAACACCATATATTTT.

Remarks on this clone: Other DNA sequences within the sample encode an identical CDR3. The chain couples TRBV10-2 to TRBJ2-1; no firm D call. The V gene's germline CDR1 is WSHSY and CDR2 SAAADI. The germline V and J ends were trimmed by 5 bases and 7 bases, with 6 bases remaining between them. The CDR3 totals 11 residues. The CDR3 loop reads CASSSSNEQFF. CDR3 nucleotide sequence: TGCGCCAGCAGTTCGAGTAATGAGCAGTTCTTC.

This chain links TRBV11-2 with TRBJ2-7; 12 bases align to TRBD2. Per germline, CDR1 SGHAT and CDR2 FQNNGV. The CDR3 is 15 residues long. The V segment lost 3 bases and the J segment 7 bases; nucleotides outside the gene matches: 7. The CDR3: CASSFDLAGGREQYF. The CDR3 DNA sequence: TGTGCCAGCAGCTTCGATCTAGCGGGAGGGCGAGAGCAGTACTTC.

The CDR3: CARGTAANEKLFF. The CDR3 DNA follows: TGTGCCAGGGGAACAGCTGCTAATGAAAAACTGTTTTTT. The chain is built from TRBV2 and TRBJ1-4, with no clear D. This CDR3 comprises 13 residues. Between the trimmed V and J ends, which lost 9 bases and 3 bases, there was a span of 11 bases. Looked up from germline, CDR1 is SNHLY and CDR2 is FYNNEI.

The chain has TRBV5-1 and TRBJ1-2, with unresolved D. V lost 4 bases, J lost 4 bases, and 14 bases lay in between. The CDR3 consists of 14 residues. Germline values: CDR1 SGHRS, CDR2 YFSETQ. CDR3 sequence: CASSGDWTGYGYTF. The CDR3 bases are TGCGCCAGCAGCGGGGATTGGACGGGCTATGGCTACACCTTC.

The chain uses TRBV7-2 and TRBJ2-7; 8 positions agree with TRBD1. CDR1 is SGHTA, CDR2 FQGNSA, per germline. V was pared by 5 bases and J by 1 base, with 16 bases of the junction left unmatched. The CDR3 totals 18 residues. The CDR3 DNA is TGTGCCAGCAGCCCTGGACAGGGTTATCCCCGGGGATCCTACGAGCAGTACTTC. Translated, it gives CASSPGQGYPRGSYEQYF.

Remarks on this clone: Distinct nucleotide sequences in the sample also encode this CDR3. J is TRBJ1-2 and V is TRBV27, with D perhaps matching TRBD1 (6 bases). Germline lookup yields CDR1 MNHEY and CDR2 SMNVEV (reference sequence). The ends were cut back, 3 bases at V and 5 bases at J, with 13 bases in the middle. This CDR3 contains 14 residues. Here the CDR3 DNA reads TGTGCCAGCAGTTTGGGACAAGGGGGATATGGCTACACCTTC. Its translation: CASSLGQGGYGYTF.

The chain joins TRBV21-1 to TRBJ1-1. TRBV21-1 is an annotated pseudogene. The CDR3 sequence is 15 residues long. CDR3 nucleotide sequence: TGTGCCAGCAGCAAACAGGACGGGCCGACAACTGAAGCTTTCTTT. It encodes CASSKQDGPTTEAFF.

The V gene is TRBV10-3, the J gene TRBJ1-5; no reliable D call. The CDR3 loop spans 14 amino acids. Trimming took off 6 bases at V and 0 bases at J, with 9 bases between the two ends. Germline V gives CDR1 ENHRY, CDR2 SYGVKD. CDR3 DNA sequence: TGTGCCATCAGCGATGAGGCTAGCAATCAGCCCCAGCATTTT. Amino acid sequence: CAISDEASNQPQHF.

The V and J genes are TRBV30 and TRBJ2-5, with D possibly matching TRBD1 (5 bases). Trimming cost V 4 bases and J 4 bases, with 7 bases left between them. The CDR3 spans 11 residues. Germline loops: CDR1 GTSNPN, CDR2 SVGIG (reference sequence). This CDR3 is CAWTGRETQYF. The CDR3 DNA sequence: TGTGCCTGGACAGGGCGAGAGACCCAGTACTTC.

V gene TRBV6-1 combines with J gene TRBJ2-6; TRBD1 aligns across 12 bases. The V and J ends lost 4 bases and 2 bases, in that order; junction bases with no gene match: 3. The germline V gene encodes CDR1 MNHNS and CDR2 SASEGT. This CDR3 has 17 amino acids. The CDR3 DNA reads TGTGCCAGCAGTGTTGGGACAGGGGGCGCTGGGGCCAACGTCCTGACTTTC. Protein: CASSVGTGGAGANVLTF.

The chain uses TRBV30 and TRBJ1-1, with D perhaps TRBD1 (5 bases). Germline values: CDR1 GTSNPN, CDR2 SVGIG (reference sequence). V lost 1 base and J lost 8, with 17 bases in between. The CDR3 is 14 amino acids. The CDR3 sequence: CAWSGGERAGEAFF. DNA for the CDR3: TGTGCCTGGAGTGGCGGTGAGAGGGCAGGGGAAGCTTTCTTT.

The table lists this clone with a count of one. The chain joins TRBV12-5 to TRBJ1-5, with D unclear. Per the germline V gene, CDR1 is LGHNT and CDR2 is FRNRAP. The CDR3 extends over 19 amino acids. CDR3 in DNA: TGTGCCCTTTTCGAAACGGGAAATGGGCCGGTAGGGTTTAATCAGCCCCAGCATTTT. Its protein is CALFETGNGPVGFNQPQHF.

This chain joins TRBV5-8 and TRBJ1-6; D gene unclear. Germline CDR1 reads SGHTS; CDR2 reads YDEGEE. Trimming removed 4 bases at V and 2 bases at J, with 13 bases between. This CDR3 contains 16 residues. As DNA, the CDR3 is TGTGCCAGCAGCAAAATGGGGATAACCTATAATTCACCCCTCCACTTT. The encoded protein is CASSKMGITYNSPLHF.

The chain joins TRBV10-3 to TRBJ2-5; D gene uncertain. V lost 5 bases to trimming and J lost 10 bases, with 17 bases between them. The CDR3 is 13 amino acids. Germline CDR1 is ENHRY and CDR2 is SYGVKD. CDR3 sequence: CAISPTDPGDQYF. As DNA, the CDR3 is TGTGCCATCAGTCCTACCGACCCGGGCGACCAGTACTTC.

This CDR3 reads CASSAFSGTGESNEQFF. DNA for the CDR3: TGTGCCAGCAGTGCCTTCTCCGGGACAGGGGAGAGCAATGAGCAGTTCTTC. The rearrangement joins TRBV28 to TRBJ2-1; 10 bases agree with TRBD1. This CDR3 region has 17 residues. Germline V CDR1 and CDR2: MDHEN, SYDVKM. V was pared by 5 bases and J by 6 bases, with 13 bases of the junction left unmatched.

This chain links TRBV7-2 with TRBJ2-5; TRBD1 aligns across 7 bases. The V gene's germline CDR1 is SGHTA and CDR2 FQGNSA. The CDR3 sequence is 16 residues long. Trimming removed 2 bases from V and 2 bases from J; junction bases left unmatched: 8. This CDR3 is CASSLLGGLLQETQYF. As DNA, the CDR3 is TGTGCCAGCAGCTTATTAGGGGGCCTTTTACAAGAGACCCAGTACTTC.

This clone has just a few counts. The genes are TRBV30 and TRBJ1-4; possibly TRBD1 for D (6 bases). Germline V gene sequence: CDR1 GTSNPN, CDR2 SVGIG (reference sequence). This CDR3 has 15 amino acids. CDR3 loop: CAFMQGIGTNEKLFF. CDR3 coding DNA: TGTGCTTTCATGCAGGGGATTGGAACTAATGAAAAACTGTTTTTT.

The chain joins TRBV5-4 to TRBJ2-1; 11 bases match TRBD2. The CDR3 extends over 17 amino acids. The V gene's germline CDR1 is SGHNT and CDR2 YYREEE (reference sequence). V shed 4 bases, J shed 8 bases, and the junction held 14 bases outside the gene matches. The CDR3 nucleotides read TGTGCCAGCAGCCCCGGGACTAGCGGCTCCCCTTGGGATGAGCAGTTCTTC. Its protein is CASSPGTSGSPWDEQFF.

The genes are TRBV15 and TRBJ2-5; D gene ambiguous. CDR3 length equals 14 residues. The V end was cut by 0 bases, the J end by 1 base, with 6 bases between. Germline V lookup: CDR1 LNHNV, CDR2 YYDKDF (reference sequence). The CDR3 nucleotides are TGTGCCACCAGCAGAGATAATTTCCAAGAGACCCAGTACTTC. Translating gives CATSRDNFQETQYF.

Turning to this clone: This sample includes further DNA sequences coding for the same CDR3. The genes are TRBV6-4 and TRBJ2-6; unclear D gene. CDR3 length equals 14 residues. Trimming cost V 4 bases and J 0 bases, with 4 bases left between them. CDR1 MRHNA and CDR2 SNTAGT come from the germline V gene. The CDR3 nucleotides read TGTGCCAGCAGTGCCGACTCTGGGGCCAACGTCCTGACTTTC. Encoded protein: CASSADSGANVLTF.

This clone was seen a single time. The chain is built from TRBV30 and TRBJ1-5; D unresolved. The V gene's germline CDR1 is GTSNPN and CDR2 SVGIG (reference sequence). This CDR3 has 14 residues. The V end lost 0 bases, the J end lost 5 bases, and 11 bases lay between the germline ends. CDR3 nucleotides: TGTGCCTGGAGTGTGAACAGTATAGATCAGCCCCAGCATTTT. Residues: CAWSVNSIDQPQHF.

V usage is TRBV4-1 and J usage is TRBJ1-2, with TRBD1 matching over 7 bases. Germline lookup yields CDR1 MGHRA and CDR2 YSYEKL. CDR3 length: 16 residues. With V trimmed by 0 bases and J by 0 bases, 4 bases remained unmatched. In DNA, the CDR3 is TGCGCCAGCAGCCAAGACACCGGGACAGCTAACTATGGCTACACCTTC. Protein: CASSQDTGTANYGYTF.

The J gene is TRBJ2-1, the V gene TRBV19, with 11 bases lining up with TRBD2. Germline V gene data show CDR1 as LNHDA and CDR2 as SQIVND (reference sequence). The trim removed 6 bases at V and 2 bases at J, leaving 3 bases unmatched. The CDR3 runs to 15 residues. In nucleotides, the CDR3 is TGTGCCAGTAGCACTAGCGGGAGTGCCTACAATGAGCAGTTCTTC. Protein product: CASSTSGSAYNEQFF.

About this clone: Other DNA sequences from this sample encode an identical CDR3 as well. The gene calls are TRBV7-3 and TRBJ2-3; the D is unclear. The germline CDR1 and CDR2 sequences are SGHTA and FQGTGA. The CDR3 totals 13 residues. The V end was cut by 2 bases, the J end by 3 bases, with 6 bases between. The CDR3 DNA sequence: TGTGCCAGCAGCTTATATACGACAGATACGCAGTATTTT. It yields the protein CASSLYTTDTQYF.

This chain joins TRBV19 and TRBJ2-5; 7 nucleotides agree with TRBD1. J was trimmed by 4 bases and V by 5 bases; bases with no gene match: 13. The CDR3 loop spans 16 amino acids. Per the germline V gene, CDR1 is LNHDA and CDR2 is SQIVND (reference sequence). The chain's CDR3 is CASSYFGTVGRETQYF. For the CDR3, the DNA is TGTGCCAGTAGTTACTTCGGGACAGTTGGGAGAGAGACCCAGTACTTC.

This sequence joins TRBV18 and TRBJ1-4, with 8 bases identical to TRBD1. J was trimmed by 7 bases and V by 5 bases; bases with no gene match: 6. From germline, CDR1 is KGHSH and CDR2 LQKENI. The CDR3 is made up of 14 amino acids. CDR3 loop: CASSVQGAGEKLFF. CDR3 in DNA: TGTGCCAGCTCAGTCCAGGGGGCAGGTGAAAAACTGTTTTTT.